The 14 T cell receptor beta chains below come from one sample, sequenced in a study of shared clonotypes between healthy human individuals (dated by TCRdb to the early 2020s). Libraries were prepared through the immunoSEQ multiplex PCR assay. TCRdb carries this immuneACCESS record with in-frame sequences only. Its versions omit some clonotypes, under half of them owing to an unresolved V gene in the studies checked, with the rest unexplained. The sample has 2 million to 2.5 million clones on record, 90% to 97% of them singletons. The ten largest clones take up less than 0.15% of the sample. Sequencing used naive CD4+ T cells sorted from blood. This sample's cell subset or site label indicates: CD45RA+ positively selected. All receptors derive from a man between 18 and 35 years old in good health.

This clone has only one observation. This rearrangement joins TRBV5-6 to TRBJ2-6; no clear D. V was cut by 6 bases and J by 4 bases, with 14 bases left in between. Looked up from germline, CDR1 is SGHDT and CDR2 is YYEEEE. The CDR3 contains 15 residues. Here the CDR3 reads CASTPPGSGANVLTF. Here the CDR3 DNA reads TGTGCCAGCACCCCCCCAGGATCCGGGGCCAACGTCCTGACTTTC. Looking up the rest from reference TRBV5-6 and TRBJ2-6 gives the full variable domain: DAGVTQSPTHLIKTRGQQVTLRCSPKSGHDTVSWYQQALGQGPQFIFQYYEEEERQRGNFPDRFSGHQFPNYSSELNVNALLLGDSALYLCASTPPGSGANVLTFGAGSRLTVL.

CDR3 sequence reads: CASSGGSSYYGYTF. CDR3 bases: TGTGCCAGCAGTGGCGGCAGTTCCTACTATGGCTACACCTTC. The chain carries TRBV2 and TRBJ1-2; the D is unclear. Between the trimmed V and J ends, which lost 4 bases and 3 bases, there was a span of 12 bases. The CDR3 runs 14 residues. Per germline, CDR1 SNHLY and CDR2 FYNNEI.

CDR3 nucleotides: TGTGCCTGGGCAACTAGCGGGGGGGCGTACGAGCAGTACTTC. This encodes CAWATSGGAYEQYF. The V and J genes are TRBV30 and TRBJ2-7; 13 bases match TRBD2. This CDR3 is built from 14 residues. The germline V gene encodes CDR1 GTSNPN and CDR2 SVGIG (reference sequence). V lost 5 bases to trimming and J lost 4 bases; unmatched junction nucleotides: 5.

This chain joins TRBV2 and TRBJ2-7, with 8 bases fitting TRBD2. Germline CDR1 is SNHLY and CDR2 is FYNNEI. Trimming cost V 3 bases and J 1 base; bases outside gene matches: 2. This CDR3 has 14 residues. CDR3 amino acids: CASSEREASYEQYF. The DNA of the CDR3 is TGTGCCAGCAGTGAGCGGGAGGCGTCCTACGAGCAGTACTTC.

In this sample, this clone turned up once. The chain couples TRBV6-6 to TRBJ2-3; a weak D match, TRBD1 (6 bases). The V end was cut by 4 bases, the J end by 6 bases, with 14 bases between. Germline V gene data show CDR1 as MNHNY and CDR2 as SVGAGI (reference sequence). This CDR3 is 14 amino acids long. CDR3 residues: CASSLGGTRDTQYF. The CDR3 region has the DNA TGTGCCAGCAGTTTAGGGGGAACGAGGGATACGCAGTATTTT.

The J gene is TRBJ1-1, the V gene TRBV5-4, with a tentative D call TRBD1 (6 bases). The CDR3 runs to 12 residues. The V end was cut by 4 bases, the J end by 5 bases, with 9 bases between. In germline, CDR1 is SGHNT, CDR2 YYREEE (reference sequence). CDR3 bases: TGTGCCAGCAGCCCAGGGGATACTGAAGCTTTCTTT. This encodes CASSPGDTEAFF.

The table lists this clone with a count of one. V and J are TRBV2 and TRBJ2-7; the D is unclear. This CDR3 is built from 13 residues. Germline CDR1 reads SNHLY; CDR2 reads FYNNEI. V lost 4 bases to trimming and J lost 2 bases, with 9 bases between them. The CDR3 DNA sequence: TGTGCCAGCAGTGTGCCTGGGACCTACGAGCAGTACTTC. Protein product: CASSVPGTYEQYF.

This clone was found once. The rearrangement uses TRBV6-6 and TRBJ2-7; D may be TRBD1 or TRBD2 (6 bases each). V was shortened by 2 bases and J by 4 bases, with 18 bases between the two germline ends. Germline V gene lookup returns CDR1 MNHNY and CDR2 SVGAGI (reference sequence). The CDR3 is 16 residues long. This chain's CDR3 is CASSYGLGLGGYEQYF. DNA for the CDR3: TGTGCCAGCAGTTACGGTTTGGGCCTAGGGGGGTACGAGCAGTACTTC.

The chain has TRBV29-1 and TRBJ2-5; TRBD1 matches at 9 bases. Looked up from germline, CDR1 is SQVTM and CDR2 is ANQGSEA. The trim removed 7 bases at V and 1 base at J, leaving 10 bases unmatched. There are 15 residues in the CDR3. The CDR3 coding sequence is TGCAGCGCCCGATTCGGGACAGGGCTCCAAGAGACCCAGTACTTC. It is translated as CSARFGTGLQETQYF.

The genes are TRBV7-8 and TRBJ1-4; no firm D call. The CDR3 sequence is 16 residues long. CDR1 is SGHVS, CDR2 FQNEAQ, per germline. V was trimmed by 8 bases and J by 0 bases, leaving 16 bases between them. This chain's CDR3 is CASHRAVGATNEKLFF. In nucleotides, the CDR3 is TGTGCCAGCCACCGTGCGGTAGGAGCAACTAATGAAAAACTGTTTTTT.

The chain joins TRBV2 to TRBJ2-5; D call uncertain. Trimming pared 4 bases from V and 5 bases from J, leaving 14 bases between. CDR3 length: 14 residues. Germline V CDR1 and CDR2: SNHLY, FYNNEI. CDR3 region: CASSGEQNGETQYF. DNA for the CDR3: TGTGCCAGCAGTGGGGAACAGAACGGGGAGACCCAGTACTTC.

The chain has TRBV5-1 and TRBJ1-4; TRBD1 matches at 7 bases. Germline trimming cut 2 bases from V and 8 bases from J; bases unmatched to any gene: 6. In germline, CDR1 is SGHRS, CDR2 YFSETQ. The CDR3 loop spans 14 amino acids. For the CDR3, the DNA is TGCGCCAGCAGCTTAGGGACAGTCGGCGAAAAACTGTTTTTT. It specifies CASSLGTVGEKLFF. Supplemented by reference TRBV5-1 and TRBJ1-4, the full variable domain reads KAGVTQTPRYLIKTRGQQVTLSCSPISGHRSVSWYQQTPGQGLQFLFEYFSETQRNKGNFPGRFSGRQFSNSRSEMNVSTLELGDSALYLCASSLGTVGEKLFFGSGTQLSVL.

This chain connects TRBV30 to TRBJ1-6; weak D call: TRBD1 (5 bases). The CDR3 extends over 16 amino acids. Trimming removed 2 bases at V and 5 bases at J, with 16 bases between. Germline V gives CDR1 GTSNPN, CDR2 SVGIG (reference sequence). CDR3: CAWSPGRRWDNSPLHF. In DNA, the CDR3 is TGTGCCTGGAGTCCGGGGCGGAGATGGGATAATTCACCCCTCCACTTT.

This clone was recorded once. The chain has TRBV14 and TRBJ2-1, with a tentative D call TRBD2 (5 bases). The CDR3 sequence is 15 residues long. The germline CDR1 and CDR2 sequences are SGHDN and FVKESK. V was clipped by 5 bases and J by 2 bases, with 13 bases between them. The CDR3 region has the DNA TGTGCCAGCAGCGCCCCGGGATCAGCCTACAATGAGCAGTTCTTC. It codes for CASSAPGSAYNEQFF.